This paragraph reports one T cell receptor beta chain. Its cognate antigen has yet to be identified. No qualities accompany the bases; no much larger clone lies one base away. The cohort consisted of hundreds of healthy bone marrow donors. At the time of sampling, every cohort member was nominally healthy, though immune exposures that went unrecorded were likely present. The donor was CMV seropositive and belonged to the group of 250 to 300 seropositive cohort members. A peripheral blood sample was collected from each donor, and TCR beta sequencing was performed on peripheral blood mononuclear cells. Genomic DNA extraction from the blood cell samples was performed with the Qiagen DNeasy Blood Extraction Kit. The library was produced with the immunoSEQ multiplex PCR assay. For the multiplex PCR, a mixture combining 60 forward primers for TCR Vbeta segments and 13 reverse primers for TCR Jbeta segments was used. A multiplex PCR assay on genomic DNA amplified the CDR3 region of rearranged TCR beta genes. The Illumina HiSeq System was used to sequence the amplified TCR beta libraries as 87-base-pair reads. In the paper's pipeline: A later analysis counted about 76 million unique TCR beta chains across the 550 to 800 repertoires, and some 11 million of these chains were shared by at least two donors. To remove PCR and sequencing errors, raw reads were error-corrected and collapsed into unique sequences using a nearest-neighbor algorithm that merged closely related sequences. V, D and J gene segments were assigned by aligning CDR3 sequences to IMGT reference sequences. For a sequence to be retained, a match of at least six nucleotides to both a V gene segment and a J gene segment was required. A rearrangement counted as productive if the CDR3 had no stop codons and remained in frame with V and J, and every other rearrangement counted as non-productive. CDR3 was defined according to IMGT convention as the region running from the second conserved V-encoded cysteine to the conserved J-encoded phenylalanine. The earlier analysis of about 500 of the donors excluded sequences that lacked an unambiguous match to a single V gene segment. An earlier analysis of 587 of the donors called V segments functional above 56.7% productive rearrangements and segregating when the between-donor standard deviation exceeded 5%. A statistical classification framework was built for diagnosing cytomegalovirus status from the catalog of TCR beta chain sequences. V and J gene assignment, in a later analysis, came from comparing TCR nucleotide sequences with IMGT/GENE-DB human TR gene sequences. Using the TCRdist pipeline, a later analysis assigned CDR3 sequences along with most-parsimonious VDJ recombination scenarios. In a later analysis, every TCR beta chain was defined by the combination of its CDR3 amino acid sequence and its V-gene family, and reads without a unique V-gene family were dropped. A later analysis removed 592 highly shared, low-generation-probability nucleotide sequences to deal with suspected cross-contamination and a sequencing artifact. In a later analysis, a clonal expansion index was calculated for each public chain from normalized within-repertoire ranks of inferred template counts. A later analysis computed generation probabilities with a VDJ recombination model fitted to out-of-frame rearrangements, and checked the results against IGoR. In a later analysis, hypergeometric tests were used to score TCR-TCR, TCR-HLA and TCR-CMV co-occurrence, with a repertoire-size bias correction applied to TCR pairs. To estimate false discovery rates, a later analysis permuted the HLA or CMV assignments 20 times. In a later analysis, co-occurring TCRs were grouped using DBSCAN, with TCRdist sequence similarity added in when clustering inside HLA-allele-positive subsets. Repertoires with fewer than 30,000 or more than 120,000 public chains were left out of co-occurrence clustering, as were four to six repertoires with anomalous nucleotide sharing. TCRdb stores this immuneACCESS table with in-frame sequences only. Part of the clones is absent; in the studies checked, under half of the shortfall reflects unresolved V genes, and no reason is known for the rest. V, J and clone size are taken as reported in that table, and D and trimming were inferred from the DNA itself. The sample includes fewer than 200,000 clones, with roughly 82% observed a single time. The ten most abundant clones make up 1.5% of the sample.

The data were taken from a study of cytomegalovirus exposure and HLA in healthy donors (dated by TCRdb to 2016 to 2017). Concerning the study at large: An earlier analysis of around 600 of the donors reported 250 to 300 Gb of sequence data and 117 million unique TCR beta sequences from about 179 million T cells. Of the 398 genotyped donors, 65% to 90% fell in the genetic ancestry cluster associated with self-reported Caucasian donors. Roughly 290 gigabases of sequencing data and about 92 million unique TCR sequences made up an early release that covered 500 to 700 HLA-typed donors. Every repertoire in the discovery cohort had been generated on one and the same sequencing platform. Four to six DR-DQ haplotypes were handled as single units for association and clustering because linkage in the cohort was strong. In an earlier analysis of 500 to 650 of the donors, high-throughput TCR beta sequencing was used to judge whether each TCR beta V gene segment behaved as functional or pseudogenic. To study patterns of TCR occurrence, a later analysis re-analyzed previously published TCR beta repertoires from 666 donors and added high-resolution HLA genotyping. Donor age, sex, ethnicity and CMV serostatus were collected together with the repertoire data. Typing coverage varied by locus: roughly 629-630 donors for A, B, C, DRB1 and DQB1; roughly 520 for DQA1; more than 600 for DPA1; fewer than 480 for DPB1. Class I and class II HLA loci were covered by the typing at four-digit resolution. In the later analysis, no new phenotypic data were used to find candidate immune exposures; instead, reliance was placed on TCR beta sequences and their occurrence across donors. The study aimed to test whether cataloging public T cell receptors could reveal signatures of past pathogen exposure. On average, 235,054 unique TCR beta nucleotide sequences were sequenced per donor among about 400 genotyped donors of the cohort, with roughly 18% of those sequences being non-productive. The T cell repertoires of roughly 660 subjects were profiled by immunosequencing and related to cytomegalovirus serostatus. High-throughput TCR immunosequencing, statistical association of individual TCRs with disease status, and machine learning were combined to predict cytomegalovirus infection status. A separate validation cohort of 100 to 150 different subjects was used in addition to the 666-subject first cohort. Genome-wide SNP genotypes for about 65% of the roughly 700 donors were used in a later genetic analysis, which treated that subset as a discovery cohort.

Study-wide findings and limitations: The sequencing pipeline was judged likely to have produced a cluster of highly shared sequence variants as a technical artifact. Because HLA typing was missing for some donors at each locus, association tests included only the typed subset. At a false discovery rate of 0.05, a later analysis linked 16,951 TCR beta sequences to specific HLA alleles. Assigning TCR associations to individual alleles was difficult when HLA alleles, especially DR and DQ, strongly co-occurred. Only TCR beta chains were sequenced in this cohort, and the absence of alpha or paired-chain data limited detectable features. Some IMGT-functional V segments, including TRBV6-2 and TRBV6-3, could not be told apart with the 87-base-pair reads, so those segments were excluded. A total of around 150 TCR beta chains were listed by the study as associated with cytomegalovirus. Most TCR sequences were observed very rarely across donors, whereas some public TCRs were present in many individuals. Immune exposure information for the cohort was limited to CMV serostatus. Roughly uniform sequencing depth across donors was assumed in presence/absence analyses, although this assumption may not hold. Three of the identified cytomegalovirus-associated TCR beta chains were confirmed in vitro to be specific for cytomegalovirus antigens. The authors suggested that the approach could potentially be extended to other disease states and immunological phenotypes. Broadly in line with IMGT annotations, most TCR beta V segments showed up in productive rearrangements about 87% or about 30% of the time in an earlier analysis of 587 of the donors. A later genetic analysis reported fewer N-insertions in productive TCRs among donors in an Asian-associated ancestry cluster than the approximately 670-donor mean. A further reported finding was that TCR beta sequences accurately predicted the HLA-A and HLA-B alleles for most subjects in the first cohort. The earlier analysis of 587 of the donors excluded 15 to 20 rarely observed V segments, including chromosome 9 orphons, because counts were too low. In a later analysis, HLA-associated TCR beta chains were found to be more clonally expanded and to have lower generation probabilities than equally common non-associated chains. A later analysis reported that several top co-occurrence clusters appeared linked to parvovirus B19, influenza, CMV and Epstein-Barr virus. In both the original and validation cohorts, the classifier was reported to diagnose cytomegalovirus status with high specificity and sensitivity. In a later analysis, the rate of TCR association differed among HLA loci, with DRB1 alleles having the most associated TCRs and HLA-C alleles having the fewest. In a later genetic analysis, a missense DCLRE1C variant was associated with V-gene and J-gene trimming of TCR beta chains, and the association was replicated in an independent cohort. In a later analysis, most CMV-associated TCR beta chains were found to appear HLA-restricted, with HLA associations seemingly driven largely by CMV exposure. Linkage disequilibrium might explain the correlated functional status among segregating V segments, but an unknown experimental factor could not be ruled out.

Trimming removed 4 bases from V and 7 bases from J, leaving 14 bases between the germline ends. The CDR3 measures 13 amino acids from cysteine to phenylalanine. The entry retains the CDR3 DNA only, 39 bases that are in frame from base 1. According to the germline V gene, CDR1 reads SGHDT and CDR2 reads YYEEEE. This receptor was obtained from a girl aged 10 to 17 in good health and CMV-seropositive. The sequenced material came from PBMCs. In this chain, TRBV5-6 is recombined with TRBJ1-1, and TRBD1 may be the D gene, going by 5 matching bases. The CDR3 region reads CASSTLRGVEAFF. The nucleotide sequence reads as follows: TGTGCCAGCAGCACCTTACGGGGGGTTGAAGCTTTCTTT.